The clone carrying this T cell receptor (beta chain) was seen repeatedly, ten times or more. What it recognizes is unknown. Using its own MiXCR run on the PCR reads, TCRdb lists one record per CDR3 protein. The sample lists 63,000 or so distinct CDR3 sequences; under 20% were seen once. This record belongs to a study of molecular identifiers for immune sequencing clone quantification. The authors gated naive CD8 T cells as CD8+CD4-CCR7+CD45RA+ for sorting. Whole-study results and caveats: Jurkat TCR RNA from one cell was spiked into approximately 1 million naive cells, and it was reportedly detectable there.

The receptor comes from a human donor in good health. Some libraries in this study had Jurkat cell RNA spiked in. The source material was naive CD8+ T cells from blood, with Jurkat cell RNA spiked in. The subset: FACS-sorted CD8+CD4-CCR7+CD45RA+ naive T cells.

The CDR3 region is CAVGGWAEEVKGEQFF. CDR3 in DNA: TGTGCCGTGGGGGGGTGGGCGGAGGAAGTCAAGGGGGAGCAGTTCTTC. J is TRBJ2-1 and V is TRBV28, with 7 bases identical to TRBD2. V gave up 11 bases and J gave up 10 bases; unmatched junction bases: 23. CDR1 and CDR2 (germline): MDHEN, SYDVKM. There are 16 residues in the CDR3.